This T cell receptor (beta chain) was identified in a study of CD8+ T cells in alopecia areata. Turning to the study itself: At a dose of 5 to 10 mg twice daily, oral tofacitinib was given to treated patients. A 6-month off-drug phase came after tofacitinib, which had lasted 6 to 18 months.

In each case, RNA was isolated and then reverse transcribed into cDNA as the sequencing template. The protocol was immunoSEQ multiplex PCR, while the TCRdb copy is restricted to in-frame clones and leaves out a portion. This repertoire shows 9,500 to 15,000 clones, approximately 53% found once; its top ten account for roughly 13%. This CDR3 has 14 residues. The germline V gene has CDR1 MGHRA and CDR2 YSYEKL. Sampling of alopecia areata patients yielded lesional scalp punch biopsies as well as peripheral blood. The chain links TRBV4-1 to TRBJ2-5; D not certain. The end of the DNA fits TRBJ2-7 better, so the J call may be wrong. The receptor comes from a human donor with alopecia areata. What was sequenced was skin. The CDR3 DNA reads TGCGCCAGCAGCCCCGGCCCGGGCCAATACGAGCAGTACTTC. Its translation: CASSPGPGQYEQYF.